The present entry profiles one T cell receptor (beta chain) with its context. TCRdb redid the calling of the RT-PCR reads with MiXCR, one entry per CDR3 protein. The sample gives about 410,000 distinct CDR3 sequences, 16% of which show up once; 6.5% to 7.5% is in the top ten. These data originate in a study of patients and donors after allogeneic stem cell transplantation. Sequencing input: blood, either unsorted or a sorted T cell fraction (not recorded which). This receptor was identified in a human donor who was either an allogeneic HSCT recipient or a stem cell or donor lymphocyte infusion donor (not recorded which). It is not recorded whose cells these are; they may come from a transplant donor.

This CDR3 reads CASSLLSGYDTEAFF. The CDR3 DNA follows: TGTGCCAGCAGCTTATTGTCAGGGTACGACACTGAAGCTTTCTTT. This chain links TRBV7-6 with TRBJ1-1; D may be TRBD1 (5 bases). The V end lost 2 bases, the J end lost 3 bases, and 13 bases lay between the germline ends. Germline V gene sequence: CDR1 SGHVS, CDR2 FNYEAQ. CDR3 size: 15 residues.